This T cell receptor (beta chain) was obtained from a study of T cell responses to AZD1222 COVID-19 vaccine. Study-wide results and caveats: Vaccine-associated CD4 TCRs spanned spike, dominant at 160-218 and 743-854. The sample set comprised mostly white British donors with more females, and clonal diversity was possibly underestimated. None of the repertoires were sampled until the peak T cell response had passed. AZD1222 recipients seropositive at baseline numbered only five to seven.

Profiled with immunoSEQ multiplex PCR; TCRdb holds only in-frame clones, not every one. The sample carries some 130,000 clones, 65% to 90% recorded once. The CDR3 totals 15 residues. V was shortened by 4 bases and J by 7 bases, with 17 bases between the two germline ends. Germline assignment: CDR1 LGHNA and CDR2 YSLEER. To note about this clone: The target antigen is unknown.

The rearrangement links TRBV4-3 to TRBJ2-1; D is possibly TRBD2 (6 bases). The receptor was derived from an adult in good health. The material was peripheral blood, obtained on day 0 of AZD1222 vaccination. CDR3 in DNA: TGCGCCAGCAGCCTGGCGGGGAATAGGGGTAATGAGCAGTTCTTC. Protein product: CASSLAGNRGNEQFF.